These 6 T cell receptor beta chains were all obtained from the same sample, sequenced in a study of beta chain features in type 1 diabetes. Points from the study as a whole: Across all four CD4+ subsets, people with type 1 diabetes showed modestly shorter TCRB CDR3s.

The authors reverse transcribed all of the isolated RNA, so sequencing captured expressed TCRB transcripts. The protocol was immunoSEQ multiplex PCR, while the TCRdb copy is restricted to in-frame clones and leaves out a portion. The data show nearly 700,000 clones, with roughly 13% seen just once and approximately 0.022% held by the top ten. Which antigens these TCRs recognize remains unknown. Sequenced sample: naive CD4+ T cells from blood. The receptors originated from a man younger than 35 with type 1 diabetes.

The chain recombines TRBV19 with TRBJ1-5; possible D gene TRBD1, 6 bases. The CDR3 extends over 15 amino acids. The V end was cut by 0 bases, the J end by 0 bases, with 6 bases between. CDR1 is LNHDA and CDR2 is SQIVND in the germline V gene (reference sequence). The CDR3, as DNA: TGTGCCAGTAGTATAGAGGGGGCTAGCAATCAGCCCCAGCATTTT. Its protein is CASSIEGASNQPQHF.

As for this clone: This sample also contains other DNA sequences that code for the same CDR3. The chain uses TRBV7-2 and TRBJ2-5; D possibly matches TRBD1 or TRBD2 (5 bases each). The CDR3 loop spans 15 amino acids. Germline CDR1 and CDR2: SGHTA and FQGNSA. V lost 4 bases, J lost 2 bases, and 14 bases lay in between. The CDR3 protein is CASSYGTGLQETQYF. The CDR3 DNA reads as TGTGCCAGCAGCTATGGCACGGGGCTACAAGAGACCCAGTACTTC.

The rearrangement uses TRBV30 and TRBJ2-6, with D uncertain. The CDR3 sequence is 14 residues long. Per germline, CDR1 GTSNPN and CDR2 SVGIG (reference sequence). V lost 3 bases to trimming and J lost 0 bases, with 6 bases between them. CDR3 bases: TGTGCCTGGAGATCACTCTCTGGGGCCAACGTCCTGACTTTC. Its translation is CAWRSLSGANVLTF.

The chain carries TRBV29-1 and TRBJ1-1; 7 nucleotides match TRBD1. The CDR3 runs 13 residues. V shed 6 bases and J 0 bases; nucleotides not matched to a gene: 4. Germline CDR1 SQVTM, CDR2 ANQGSEA. CDR3 in DNA: TGCAGCGTGAGGGGACAGATGAACACTGAAGCTTTCTTT. This encodes CSVRGQMNTEAFF.

In its sample, this clone was seen a few times. The CDR3 DNA is TGCAGCGCCGCGGGACAGTACTATGGCTACACCTTC. Translating gives CSAAGQYYGYTF. The gene calls are TRBV29-1 and TRBJ1-2, with 7 bases aligning to TRBD1. This CDR3 spans 12 amino acids. V trimming: 7 bases; J trimming: 3 bases; junction bases outside the gene matches: 5. Germline loops: CDR1 SQVTM, CDR2 ANQGSEA.

This clone was observed a handful of times. V gene TRBV2 combines with J gene TRBJ2-1; D possibly corresponds to TRBD1 (6 bases). V gave up 7 bases and J gave up 5 bases, with 9 bases separating them. This CDR3 region has 12 residues. Germline CDR1 and CDR2: SNHLY and FYNNEI. This chain's CDR3 is CASNRVDNEQFF. The CDR3 DNA reads as TGTGCCAGCAACAGGGTAGACAATGAGCAGTTCTTC.